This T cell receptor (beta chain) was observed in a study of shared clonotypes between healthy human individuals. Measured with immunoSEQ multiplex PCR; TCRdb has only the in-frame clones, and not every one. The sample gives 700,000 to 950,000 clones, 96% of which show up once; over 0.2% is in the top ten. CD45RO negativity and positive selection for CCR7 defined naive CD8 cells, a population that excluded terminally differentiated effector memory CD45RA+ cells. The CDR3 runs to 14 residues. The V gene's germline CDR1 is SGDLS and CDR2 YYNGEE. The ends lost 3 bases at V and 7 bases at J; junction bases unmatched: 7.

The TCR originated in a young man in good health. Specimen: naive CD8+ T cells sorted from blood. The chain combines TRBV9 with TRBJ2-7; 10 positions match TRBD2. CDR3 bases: TGTGCCAGCAGCGAGGTAGCGGGAGGTGGAGAGCAGTACTTC. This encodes CASSEVAGGGEQYF.